Below are 27 T cell receptor beta chains sequenced from a single sample in a study of T-cell reconstitution after alpha-beta-depleted transplantation in children. Molecular barcoding with unique molecular identifiers was used for the TCRbeta library. Each CDR3 protein gets one entry after TCRdb re-called the PCR reads with MiXCR. The repertoire holds fewer than 550,000 distinct CDR3 sequences, with about an eighth as singletons. Sequencing used PBMCs, mostly from graft donor cells, obtained 180 days after TCRalphabeta/CD19-depleted stem cell transplant. The receptors originated from a female patient aged 2 to 10 who had a stem cell transplant for aplastic anemia, so the T cells may come from the graft donor.

On this clonotype itself: One end of the junction varies from germline; a read error may be responsible. The chain is built from TRBV5-1 and TRBJ2-6, with D possibly being TRBD1 or TRBD2 (5 bases each). The CDR3 loop spans 19 amino acids. The germline V gene has CDR1 SGHRS and CDR2 YFSETQ. The CDR3 here is CASSPTRQAPLSGANGLTF. CDR3 in DNA: TGCGCCAGCAGCCCCACTAGGCAGGCCCCCCTCTCTGGGGCCAACGGCCTGACTTTC.

A few counts support this clonotype. V usage is TRBV7-8 and J usage is TRBJ2-7; TRBD2 matches 7 bases. The CDR3 has 17 residues. V was clipped by 1 base and J by 2 bases; unmatched bases: 11. Per germline, CDR1 SGHVS and CDR2 FQNEAQ. The CDR3 protein is CASSLEIAGDDAYEQYF. The CDR3 DNA follows: TGTGCCAGCAGCTTAGAGATCGCGGGGGACGATGCCTACGAGCAGTACTTC.

This rearrangement joins TRBV12-3 or TRBV12-4 to TRBJ2-1; TRBD2 might be the D (6 bases). Between the trimmed V and J ends, which lost 6 bases and 8 bases, there was a span of 20 bases. The CDR3 is 15 amino acids. CDR3 in amino acids: CASSLGPSDSHEQFF. As DNA, the CDR3 is TGTGCCAGCAGCCTAGGCCCTAGCGACAGCCATGAGCAGTTCTTC.

This clonotype was counted ten times or more. V usage is TRBV15 and J usage is TRBJ2-3; the D gene is possibly TRBD1 (5 bases). The CDR3 totals 13 residues. Germline V CDR1 and CDR2: LNHNV, YYDKDF (reference sequence). Trimming cost V 0 bases and J 10 bases, with 11 bases left between them. For the CDR3, the DNA is TGTGCCACCAGCAGAGAAGGGGTTAGTGCGCAGTATTTT. Protein product: CATSREGVSAQYF.

This clonotype was counted only a few times. The chain combines TRBV12-3 or TRBV12-4 with TRBJ1-3; no reliable D call. The CDR3 length is 14 residues. The V end was cut by 7 bases, the J end by 0 bases, with 10 bases between. CDR3 nucleotide sequence: TGTGCCAGCAAGAGCGCAGGCTCTGGAAACACCATATATTTT. Residues: CASKSAGSGNTIYF.

This clonotype has just a few counts. V is TRBV3-1 and J is TRBJ2-7; 13 bases are shared with TRBD2. Germline V gene data show CDR1 as LGHDT and CDR2 as YNNKEL (reference sequence). V dropped 4 bases and J dropped 6; count of bases not matched to a gene: 9. The CDR3 length is 16 residues. CDR3 bases: TGTGCCAGCAGCCCTCTGCAACTAGCGGGAGGGTTCGAGCAGTACGTC. Translation gives CASSPLQLAGGFEQYV.

A few counts support this clonotype. V is TRBV15 and J is TRBJ2-7; D perhaps matches TRBD1 (5 bases). V was shortened by 0 bases and J by 9 bases, with 15 bases between the two germline ends. This CDR3 is built from 14 residues. Germline assignment: CDR1 LNHNV and CDR2 YYDKDF (reference sequence). The CDR3 loop is CATSRDTPPRGQYV. The CDR3, as DNA: TGTGCCACCAGCAGAGATACACCTCCAAGGGGGCAGTACGTC.

This clonotype occurred many times. The chain combines TRBV6-5 with TRBJ2-7; D gene unclear. Trimming cost V 6 bases and J 3 bases, with 15 bases left between them. The CDR3 is made up of 14 amino acids. Germline loops: CDR1 MNHEY, CDR2 SVGAGI. As DNA, the CDR3 is TGTGCCAGCAGCTCGGGTTTCGGTGGCTACGAGCAGTACTTC. This codes for CASSSGFGGYEQYF.

The chain links TRBV29-1 to TRBJ1-2; 10 nucleotides line up with TRBD1. The ends lost 4 bases at V and 8 bases at J; junction bases unmatched: 16. This CDR3 region has 16 residues. CDR1 is SQVTM, CDR2 ANQGSEA, per germline. As DNA, the CDR3 is TGCAGCGTTGGGGACAGGGAGGGACAGGGGCGTTGGGGCTACACCTTC. Its protein is CSVGDREGQGRWGYTF.

The rearrangement joins TRBV7-2 to TRBJ2-1, with 9 bases that match TRBD1. V dropped 5 bases and J dropped 4; count of bases not matched to a gene: 6. The CDR3 spans 15 residues. CDR1 and CDR2 from the germline V gene are SGHTA and FQGNSA. The CDR3 is CASSPGTGLYNEQFF. The CDR3 DNA sequence: TGTGCCAGCAGCCCCGGGACAGGGCTGTACAATGAGCAGTTCTTC.

The DNA of the CDR3 is TGTGCCACCAGCAGAGATAAAAACACCGGGGAGCTGTTTTTT. Its protein is CATSRDKNTGELFF. This chain joins TRBV15 and TRBJ2-2; D not resolved. In germline, CDR1 is LNHNV, CDR2 YYDKDF (reference sequence). The CDR3 consists of 14 residues. The germline V and J ends were trimmed by 0 bases and 2 bases, with 4 bases remaining between them.

This clonotype showed up just a few times. This chain joins TRBV28 and TRBJ2-5, with 7 positions matching TRBD1. The CDR3 totals 16 residues. Trimming removed 6 bases from V and 5 bases from J; junction bases left unmatched: 15. Germline V gives CDR1 MDHEN, CDR2 SYDVKM. The CDR3 here is CASRLIRDSLLETQYF. The CDR3 coding sequence is TGTGCCAGCAGACTAATCCGGGACAGTCTTTTGGAGACCCAGTACTTC.

The rearrangement links TRBV6-5 to TRBJ2-5; no clear D gene. CDR1 MNHEY and CDR2 SVGAGI come from the germline V gene. Deletions cut 2 bases from V and 1 base from J, with 5 bases between. CDR3 length: 13 amino acids. CDR3 sequence reads: CASSYRLQETQYF. As DNA, the CDR3 is TGTGCCAGCAGTTACCGACTCCAAGAGACCCAGTACTTC.

The chain joins TRBV5-5 to TRBJ2-5; D might be TRBD2 (6 bases). Germline CDR1 is SGHKS and CDR2 is YYEKEE (reference sequence). This CDR3 spans 15 amino acids. V was cut by 2 bases and J by 3 bases, with 14 bases left in between. This CDR3 is CASSLGAGRKETQYF. CDR3 DNA sequence: TGTGCCAGCAGCTTAGGGGCCGGGAGAAAAGAGACCCAGTACTTC.

This clonotype appeared a few times. The V and J genes are TRBV7-6 and TRBJ2-7, with D hard to call. V dropped 5 bases and J dropped 7 bases, with 12 bases sitting between them. The CDR3 has 12 amino acids. CDR1 and CDR2 from the germline V gene are SGHVS and FNYEAQ. The CDR3 bases are TGTGCCAGCAGCGGTCCCGGAGCTGAGCAGTACTTC. This gives the protein CASSGPGAEQYF.

This clonotype was seen a handful of times. V and J are TRBV12-3 or TRBV12-4 and TRBJ1-3; TRBD1 matches 7 bases. The CDR3 is 15 amino acids. Unmatched junction bases numbered 5, after V lost 6 bases and J lost 0 bases. The CDR3 sequence is CASSLGQFSGNTIYF. The DNA for the CDR3 is TGTGCCAGCAGCCTGGGACAGTTCTCTGGAAACACCATATATTTT.

For this clonotype: A read error may explain this, as a much larger clone is one base away. The V call is TRBV5-1, the J call TRBJ2-1, with TRBD2 matching 7 bases. This CDR3 is 17 amino acids long. The V gene's germline CDR1 is SGHRS and CDR2 YFSETQ. The CDR3 region is CAISLVAGPSSYNEQFF. DNA of the CDR3: TGCGCCATCAGCTTGGTAGCGGGCCCGAGCTCCTACAATGAGCAGTTCTTC.

This clonotype has ten or more counts. J is TRBJ2-4 and V is TRBV7-2; D possibly corresponds to TRBD1 (6 bases). Deletions cut 3 bases from V and 0 bases from J, with 15 bases between. This CDR3 spans 17 amino acids. Germline V CDR1 and CDR2: SGHTA, FQGNSA. The CDR3 spells CASSFTGHQTAKNIQYF. The CDR3 bases are TGTGCCAGCAGCTTCACGGGACACCAAACAGCCAAAAACATTCAGTACTTC.

This clonotype was seen a few times. The genes are TRBV5-1 and TRBJ2-7; 9 positions match TRBD2. The CDR3 runs to 15 residues. The junction had 7 bases not matched to a gene; V was cut back by 4 bases and J by 2 bases. Germline lookup yields CDR1 SGHRS and CDR2 YFSETQ. The CDR3 protein is CASSPSGIRPYEQYF. CDR3 DNA sequence: TGCGCCAGCAGCCCTAGCGGGATTCGCCCCTACGAGCAGTACTTC.

This clonotype was found many times. This chain links TRBV12-3 or TRBV12-4 with TRBJ2-1, with 14 bases matching TRBD2. The length of the CDR3 is 16 residues. Trimming cost V 1 base and J 4 bases; bases outside gene matches: 0. The CDR3 region has the DNA TGTGCCAGCAGTTTAGGACTAGCGGGAGGGTACAATGAGCAGTTCTTC. Encoded protein: CASSLGLAGGYNEQFF.

The chain joins TRBV20-1 to TRBJ1-5; the D is unclear. Germline V CDR1 and CDR2: DFQATT, SNEGSKA (reference sequence). With 0 bases removed from V and 2 bases from J, the gap between germline ends came to 8 bases. This CDR3 spans 14 amino acids. The CDR3 is CSARDAGGNQPQHF. The CDR3 nucleotides read TGCAGTGCTAGAGACGCTGGGGGCAATCAGCCCCAGCATTTT.

The chain uses TRBV4-3 and TRBJ2-1; 12 bases map to TRBD2. This CDR3 spans 16 amino acids. The germline V gene encodes CDR1 LGHNA and CDR2 YSLEER. V gave up 1 base and J gave up 8 bases; unmatched junction bases: 6. The CDR3 sequence is CASSQGQLAGGDEQFF. Written as DNA, the CDR3 is TGCGCCAGCAGCCAAGGTCAACTAGCGGGAGGTGATGAGCAGTTCTTC.

This rearrangement joins TRBV7-2 to TRBJ1-2, with D hard to call. V lost 3 bases and J 1 base, leaving 6 bases between the germline ends. The CDR3 sequence is 13 residues long. Germline V lookup: CDR1 SGHTA, CDR2 FQGNSA. Here the CDR3 DNA reads TGTGCCAGCAGCTTCACTGATAACTATGGCTACACCTTC. This translates into CASSFTDNYGYTF.

The chain combines TRBV24-1 with TRBJ2-5; D is ambiguous. Between the trimmed V and J ends, which lost 0 bases and 5 bases, there was a span of 9 bases. There are 14 residues in the CDR3. Looked up from germline, CDR1 is KGHDR and CDR2 is SFDVKD. CDR3 sequence reads: CATSDLGTQETQYF. In nucleotides, the CDR3 is TGTGCCACCAGTGATTTGGGCACACAGGAGACCCAGTACTTC.

This clonotype was recorded a few times. The rearrangement links TRBV6-5 to TRBJ2-3, with a tentative D call TRBD1 (6 bases). The V gene's germline CDR1 is MNHEY and CDR2 SVGAGI. The V gene lost 4 bases and the J gene lost 3 bases, with 17 bases spanning the gap. The length of the CDR3 is 16 residues. The CDR3 is CASSSPGTRPTDTQYF. CDR3 nucleotides: TGTGCCAGCAGTTCGCCCGGGACACGCCCGACAGATACGCAGTATTTT.

The J gene is TRBJ1-4, the V gene TRBV7-2; D is ambiguous. CDR1 and CDR2 (germline): SGHTA, FQGNSA. V dropped 2 bases and J dropped 7 bases, with 11 bases sitting between them. The CDR3 totals 14 residues. The CDR3 coding sequence is TGTGCCAGCAGCTTAAGGGCGTCCCCTGAAAAACTGTTTTTT. This sequence encodes CASSLRASPEKLFF. Looking up the rest from reference TRBV7-2 and TRBJ1-4 gives the full variable domain: GAGVSQSPSNKVTEKGKDVELRCDPISGHTALYWYRQSLGQGLEFLIYFQGNSAPDKSGLPSDRFSAERTGGSVSTLTIQRTQQEDSAVYLCASSLRASPEKLFFGSGTQLSVL.

The rearrangement uses TRBV11-2 and TRBJ2-5; D is ambiguous. This CDR3 region has 13 residues. Per the germline V gene, CDR1 is SGHAT and CDR2 is FQNNGV. Deletions cut 5 bases from V and 7 bases from J, with 14 bases between. The DNA of the CDR3 is TGTGCCAGCAGCCCGGGCCTAAAGGGGACCCAGTACTTC. Protein product: CASSPGLKGTQYF.